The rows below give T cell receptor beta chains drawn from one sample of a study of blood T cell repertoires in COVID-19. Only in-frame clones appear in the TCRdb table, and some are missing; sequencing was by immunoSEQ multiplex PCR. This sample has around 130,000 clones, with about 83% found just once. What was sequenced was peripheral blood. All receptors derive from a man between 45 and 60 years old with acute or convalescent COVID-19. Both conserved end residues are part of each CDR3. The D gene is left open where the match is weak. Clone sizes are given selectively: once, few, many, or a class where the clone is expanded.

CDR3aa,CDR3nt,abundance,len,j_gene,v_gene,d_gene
CASSQDSTGREQFF,TGTGCCAGCAGCCAAGATTCGACAGGGCGTGAGCAGTTCTTC,-,14,TRBJ2-1,TRBV3-1/TRBV3-2,TRBD1
CASSLGGIMNTEAFF,TGTGCCAGCAGCTTGGGGGGAATAATGAACACTGAAGCTTTCTTT,-,15,TRBJ1-1,TRBV11-2,-
CASSSQGPGELFF,TGTGCCAGCAGCTCCCAGGGGCCCGGGGAGCTGTTTTTT,-,13,TRBJ2-2,TRBV7-2,-
CASSIVQGNQPQHF,TGTGCCAGCAGCATAGTACAGGGTAATCAGCCCCAGCATTTT,-,14,TRBJ1-5,TRBV7-2,-
CATSRDDWTGDSNQPQHF,TGTGCCACCAGCAGAGATGATTGGACAGGGGATAGCAATCAGCCCCAGCATTTT,-,18,TRBJ1-5,TRBV15,TRBD1
CASSPDRNQPQHF,TGTGCCAGCAGCCCTGACAGGAATCAGCCCCAGCATTTT,-,13,TRBJ1-5,TRBV27,-
CASSQTGELFF,TGTGCCAGCAGCCAAACCGGGGAGCTGTTTTTT,few,11,TRBJ2-2,TRBV2,-
CASSPPGQGLGEQYF,TGTGCCAGCTCACCTCCCGGACAGGGCCTCGGCGAGCAGTACTTC,-,15,TRBJ2-7,TRBV18,TRBD1
CASADGGNVQETQYF,TGTGCCAGCGCTGACGGGGGGAACGTCCAAGAGACCCAGTACTTC,-,15,TRBJ2-5,TRBV9,TRBD2
CAISDTGTPRIGYTF,TGTGCCATCAGTGATACCGGGACACCGAGAATTGGCTACACCTTC,-,15,TRBJ1-2,TRBV10-3,-
CASQIQGNQPQHF,TGTGCCAGTCAAATACAGGGTAACCAGCCCCAGCATTTT,-,13,TRBJ1-5,TRBV19,-
CASSHRRGGGVADTQYF,TGTGCCAGCAGCCATCGGAGGGGCGGGGGTGTTGCAGATACGCAGTATTTT,once,17,TRBJ2-3,TRBV7-6,TRBD2
CATHTGDSPLHF,TGTGCCACCCATACAGGGGATTCACCCCTCCACTTT,-,12,TRBJ1-6,TRBV6-5,TRBD1
CASRGQGATEAFF,TGCGCCAGCCGAGGACAGGGGGCGACTGAAGCTTTCTTT,-,13,TRBJ1-1,TRBV10-2,TRBD1
CASSERGTGNTIYF,TGTGCCAGCAGTGAACGGGGTACCGGAAACACCATATATTTT,-,14,TRBJ1-3,TRBV6-1,-
CASSPGLTGSTNYGYTF,TGTGCCAGCAGCCCTGGACTGACAGGAAGTACTAACTATGGCTACACCTTC,-,17,TRBJ1-2,TRBV9,-
CASSQESGYEQYF,TGTGCCAGCAGCCAAGAATCCGGTTACGAGCAGTACTTC,few,13,TRBJ2-7,TRBV3-1/TRBV3-2,-
CASSMWSLSTDTQYF,TGTGCCAGTAGTATGTGGAGCCTTAGCACAGATACGCAGTATTTT,-,15,TRBJ2-3,TRBV19,-
CASSDISGGATDTQYF,TGTGCCAGCAGTGACATTAGCGGGGGGGCCACAGATACGCAGTATTTT,-,16,TRBJ2-3,TRBV6-1,TRBD2
CASSFGHLQETQYF,TGTGCCAGCAGCTTCGGACACTTACAAGAGACCCAGTACTTC,-,14,TRBJ2-5,TRBV7-2,-
CALQRGTAPDTQYF,TGCGCCCTCCAGAGGGGGACGGCCCCAGATACGCAGTATTTT,once,14,TRBJ2-3,TRBV10-1,-
CASSFGQGAGNTIYF,TGTGCCAGCAGCTTCGGACAGGGTGCTGGAAACACCATATATTTT,few,15,TRBJ1-3,TRBV7-9,TRBD1
CASSSGVGTVNYGYTF,TGCGCCAGCAGCTCGGGGGTGGGGACAGTAAACTATGGCTACACCTTC,-,16,TRBJ1-2,TRBV5-1,TRBD1
CASSLSGQLVNYGYTF,TGTGCCAGCAGCTTGTCGGGACAGTTAGTTAACTATGGCTACACCTTC,many,16,TRBJ1-2,TRBV5-8,TRBD1
CASSRWTGSDGYTF,TGTGCCAGCAGTCGTTGGACAGGGTCGGATGGCTACACCTTC,-,14,TRBJ1-2,TRBV6-5,TRBD1
CASSPLMSSGNTIYF,TGTGCCAGCAGCCCCCTTATGAGCTCTGGAAACACCATATATTTT,-,15,TRBJ1-3,TRBV11-2,-
CSGGQGGQETQYF,TGCAGCGGGGGACAGGGAGGGCAAGAGACCCAGTACTTC,once,13,TRBJ2-5,TRBV29-1,TRBD1